The 3 T cell receptor beta chains reported below all come from one sample, sequenced in a study of post-analysis software for immune sequencing data. The study's findings and limits: With TRBV5-6, TRBV5-1 and TRBV20-1 included, about five TRBV segments were more frequent in patients than in controls.

Libraries were made from TCR beta cDNA, and they carried unique molecular identifiers. A single record per CDR3 protein comes from TCRdb applying MiXCR to the PCR reads. Here the sample spans a few hundred thousand distinct CDR3 sequences, 30% to 40% being singletons. Their target antigens are unknown. The sample comprised blood. The receptor set was obtained from a girl aged 2-17 years with multiple sclerosis.

V is TRBV28 and J is TRBJ2-1; 7 bases align to TRBD2. The germline gives CDR1 MDHEN, CDR2 SYDVKM. V was clipped by 3 bases and J by 10 bases; unmatched bases: 12. The CDR3 loop spans 15 amino acids. CDR3: CASSFTGLVLGEQFF. The CDR3 DNA follows: TGTGCCAGCAGTTTCACCGGACTAGTACTTGGAGAGCAGTTCTTC.

This clonotype showed up just a few times. The chain combines TRBV4-2 with TRBJ2-3; 9 positions agree with TRBD2. Germline assignment: CDR1 LGHNA and CDR2 YNFKEQ. The CDR3 has 15 residues. The V segment lost 7 bases and the J segment 5 bases; nucleotides outside the gene matches: 10. The CDR3 reads CASKGGGAVRDTQYF. The CDR3 coding sequence is TGTGCCAGCAAAGGCGGGGGGGCCGTGAGAGATACGCAGTATTTT.

This clonotype was seen more than once but under ten times. The rearrangement joins TRBV7-9 to TRBJ2-5, with TRBD1 matching over 9 bases. The J call is doubtful: the DNA matches TRBJ2-7 better. CDR1 is SEHNR, CDR2 FQNEAQ, per germline (reference sequence). The CDR3 loop spans 15 amino acids. CDR3 sequence reads: CASSSDGTGSPEQYF. The CDR3 DNA reads as TGTGCCAGCAGCTCAGACGGGACAGGGTCACCCGAGCAGTACTTC.